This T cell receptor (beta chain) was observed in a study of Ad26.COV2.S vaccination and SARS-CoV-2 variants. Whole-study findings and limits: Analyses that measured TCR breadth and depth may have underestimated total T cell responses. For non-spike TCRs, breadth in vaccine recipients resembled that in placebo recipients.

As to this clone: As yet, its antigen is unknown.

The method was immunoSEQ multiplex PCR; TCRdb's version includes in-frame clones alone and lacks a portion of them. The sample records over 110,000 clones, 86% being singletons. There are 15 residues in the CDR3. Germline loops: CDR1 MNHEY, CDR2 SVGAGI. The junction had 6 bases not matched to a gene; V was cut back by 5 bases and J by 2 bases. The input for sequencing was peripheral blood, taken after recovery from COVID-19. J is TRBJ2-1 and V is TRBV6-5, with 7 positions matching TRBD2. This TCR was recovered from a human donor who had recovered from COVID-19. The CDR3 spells CASSTPGLAYNEQFF. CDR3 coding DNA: TGTGCCAGCAGTACTCCAGGACTAGCCTACAATGAGCAGTTCTTC.